This T cell receptor beta chain was sequenced for a study of CD8 T cells in ankylosing spondylitis. This clonotype was counted at least ten times. Antigen specificity is unknown. TCRdb passed the 5' RACE reads through MiXCR, listing each CDR3 protein once. Altogether roughly 700,000 distinct CDR3 sequences are present, 15% to 20% being singletons, with the ten largest covering 19%. Findings of the study overall: Seven or eight highly homologous variants made up a TCR beta motif, and this motif appeared characteristic of ankylosing spondylitis blood. Within peripheral blood, clones linked to disease were CD8+ and relatively rare.

Germline-derived CDR1 and CDR2 are SGHRS and YFSETQ. The junction had 7 bases not matched to a gene; V was cut back by 5 bases and J by 4 bases. The CDR3 consists of 14 residues. This chain uses TRBV5-1 with TRBJ1-2; 8 positions match TRBD1. Sequenced: blood, either unsorted or a sorted T cell fraction (not recorded which). The clonotype originates from a male donor with ankylosing spondylitis. The CDR3 DNA reads as TGCGCCAGCAGTCGAGACAGGGGTGGCTATGGCTACACCTTC. Its translation: CASSRDRGGYGYTF.